This T cell receptor beta chain is drawn from a study of Graves' ophthalmopathy and Graves' hyperthyroidism. The table lists this clonotype with many counts. TCR beta CDR3 regions were amplified from RNA transcripts. First-round RT-PCR used HTBI primers; second-round multiplex PCR followed. In TCRdb, the multiplex PCR reads were re-called with MiXCR into one record per CDR3 protein. The sample consists of hundreds of thousands of distinct CDR3 sequences, around a fifth of them appearing once. Germline V gene lookup returns CDR1 LNHDA and CDR2 SQIVND (reference sequence). Deletions cut 3 bases from V and 2 bases from J, with 8 bases between. This CDR3 has 13 residues.

The source material was peripheral blood. This TCR was sampled from a woman younger than 35 with stable Graves' hyperthyroidism. Some clones in this sample may be carry-over from other donors' samples. This rearrangement joins TRBV19 to TRBJ2-7; D gene unclear. DNA for the CDR3: TGTGCCAGTAGTATCGGCAGTACCTACGAGCAGTACTTC. Translated, it gives CASSIGSTYEQYF. The complete variable domain, with remaining parts taken from reference TRBV19 and TRBJ2-7, reads DGGITQSPKYLFRKEGQNVTLSCEQNLNHDAMYWYRQDPGQGLRLIYYSQIVNDFQKGDIAEGYSVSREKKESFPLTVTSAQKNPTAFYLCASSIGSTYEQYFGPGTRLTVT.